The entry below gives a single T cell receptor (beta chain) sequence along with its context. The target of this receptor is not known. Base qualities were left out, and no much larger clone turns up one base away. The record originates from a study of T cell repertoires in cytomegalovirus infection (dated by TCRdb to between 2017 and 2020). Notes on the research overall: The HLA type of each donor mattered for the analysis, because public TCR beta signatures pointed to carriage of CMV infection along with the matching HLA type.

Study-level results and caveats: In both this cohort and an independent cohort of 352 donors, the cumulative frequency of public TCR beta family members distinguished carriers of CMV infection plus the relevant HLA type. The ex vivo response was dominated by HLA-C-restricted CMV-specific TCR beta clonotypes, which also provided the single most frequent clonotype in two of eight donors.

The sample was run on an Illumina HiSeq 1500. The public reads were run again by TCRdb, first through fastp at Q25 and then through MiXCR, and only productive beta chains were kept. Rows are combined by CDR3 protein, so each entry shows the most common genes and DNA. Present in this sample are about 100,000 distinct CDR3 sequences, less than 25% of which were seen just once. The ten top clones hold about two fifths of the sample. The material sequenced was CD8+ T cells from PBMCs. The source is a human donor in good health (CMV status not recorded). Some clones in this sample may be carry-over from other donors' samples.

The DNA sequence follows: TGTGCCAGCCAGTACGACCAAGAGACCCAGTACTTC. The translation is CASQYDQETQYF. The receptor chain draws on TRBV6-2 or TRBV6-3 and TRBJ2-5, with no D gene named confidently. Between the V and J ends, shortened by 8 bases and 0 bases respectively, the junction contains 7 bases. CDR1 and CDR2 are drawn from the germline V gene: MNHEY, SVGEGT. Its CDR3 holds 12 amino acids, cysteine through phenylalanine. The only DNA kept is the CDR3, 36 bases in frame from the first base.